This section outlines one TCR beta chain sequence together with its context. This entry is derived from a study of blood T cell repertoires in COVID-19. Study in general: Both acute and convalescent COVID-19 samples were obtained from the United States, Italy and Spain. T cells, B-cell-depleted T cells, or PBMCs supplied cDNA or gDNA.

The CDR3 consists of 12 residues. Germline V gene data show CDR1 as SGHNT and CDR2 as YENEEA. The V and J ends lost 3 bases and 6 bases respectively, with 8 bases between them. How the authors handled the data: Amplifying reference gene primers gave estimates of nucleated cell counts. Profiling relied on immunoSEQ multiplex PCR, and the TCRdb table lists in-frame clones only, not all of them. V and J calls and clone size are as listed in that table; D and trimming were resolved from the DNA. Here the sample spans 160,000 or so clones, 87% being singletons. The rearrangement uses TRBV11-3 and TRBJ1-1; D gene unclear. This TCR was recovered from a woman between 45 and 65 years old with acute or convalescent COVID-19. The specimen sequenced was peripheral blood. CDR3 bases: TGTGCCAGCAGCTTGGCACCCTCTGAAGCTTTCTTT. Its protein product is CASSLAPSEAFF.